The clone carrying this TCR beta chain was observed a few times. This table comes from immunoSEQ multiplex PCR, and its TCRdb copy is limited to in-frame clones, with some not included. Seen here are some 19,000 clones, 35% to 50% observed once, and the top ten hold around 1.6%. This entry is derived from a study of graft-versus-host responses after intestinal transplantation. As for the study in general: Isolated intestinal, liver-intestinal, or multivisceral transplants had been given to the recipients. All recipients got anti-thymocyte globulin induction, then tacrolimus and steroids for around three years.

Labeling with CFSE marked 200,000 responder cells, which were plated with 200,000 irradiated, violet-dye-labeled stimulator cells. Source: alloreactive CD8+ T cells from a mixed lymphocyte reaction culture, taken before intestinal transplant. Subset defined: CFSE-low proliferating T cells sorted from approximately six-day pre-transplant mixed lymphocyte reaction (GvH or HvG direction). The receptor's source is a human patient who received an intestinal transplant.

For the CDR3, the DNA is TGTGCCAGCAGCTTAGTAGAGGACAGGGGCGGCACTGAAGCTTTCTTT. It translates to CASSLVEDRGGTEAFF. This chain joins TRBV7-9 and TRBJ1-1; 9 bases fit TRBD1. There are 16 residues in the CDR3. In germline, CDR1 is SEHNR, CDR2 FQNEAQ (reference sequence). V lost 1 base to trimming and J lost 4 bases; unmatched junction nucleotides: 7. The whole variable domain, remainder taken from reference TRBV7-9 and TRBJ1-1, is DTGVSQNPRHKITKRGQNVTFRCDPISEHNRLYWYRQTLGQGPEFLTYFQNEAQLEKSRLLSDRFSAERPKGSFSTLEIQRTEQGDSAMYLCASSLVEDRGGTEAFFGQGTRLTVV.